This T cell receptor beta chain was sequenced for a study of neurological immune-mediated disorders. The CDR3 has 13 amino acids. Germline CDR1 reads SGHRS; CDR2 reads YFSETQ. The V end lost 2 bases, the J end lost 7 bases, and 9 bases lay between the germline ends. Study conclusions and caveats: Phylogenetic grouping assigned the repertoires of 18 of 34 multiple sclerosis patients to a single related-CDR3 cluster, which may represent a signature.

The authors produced cDNA by 5'RACE using 10-nucleotide random UMIs. Via MiXCR, TCRdb re-called the 5' RACE reads, giving one row per CDR3 protein. The sample carries under 35,000 distinct CDR3 sequences, approximately 1.5% recorded once. This clonotype was detected ten times or more. Antigen specificity is unknown. It was from 2 million PBMCs stored at -80 C that the unsorted libraries were obtained. Sequences were obtained from PBMCs. V and J are TRBV5-1 and TRBJ2-2, with a tentative D call TRBD2 (5 bases). This receptor was taken from a woman in her 30s with multiple sclerosis. The CDR3 DNA is TGCGCCAGCAGCTTACCAGGAGGCGGGGAGCTGTTTTTT. As protein: CASSLPGGGELFF.